The entry that follows covers one T cell receptor (beta chain) sequence. Its cognate antigen is unknown. Then a second PCR, running roughly 7 to 12 cycles, was carried out with a sample-barcoded 5' primer and a J-beta primer mix. With 12 random nucleotides, a template-switch adaptor tagged each individual cDNA molecule. TCRdb re-analysed the 5' RACE reads in MiXCR, keeping a single row per CDR3 protein. This sample yields under 1,000,000 distinct CDR3 sequences, of which about half are seen a single time; 15% to 20% belongs to the top ten. This sample was taken from a study of blood T cells in healthy people across ages. Study-wide background: Per every two T cells, about one barcoded beta molecule was captured by template switching.

Germline V lookup: CDR1 SGHAT, CDR2 FQDESV (reference sequence). The CDR3 is 15 amino acids. Study-level results: A conclusive naive versus antigen-experienced comparison was prevented by the unsorted PBMCs. Per million T cells, the diversity of TCR beta decreased roughly linearly as age advanced.

The chain carries TRBV11-1 and TRBJ2-1, with D possibly being TRBD1 (6 bases). The end of the DNA aligns better with TRBJ2-7, so the J call may be wrong. The receptor was derived from a man older than 75 in good health. The material sequenced was blood. The CDR3 DNA reads as TGTGCCAGCAGCCCAGGGGTCGGGATCCACAATGAGCAGTACTTC. Encoded protein: CASSPGVGIHNEQYF.